These 20 T cell receptor beta chains were sequenced from one sample in a study of blood T cell repertoires in COVID-19 (dated by TCRdb to about 2020). Receptors were amplified or captured by the immunoSEQ multiplex PCR assay. TCRdb carries this immuneACCESS record with in-frame sequences only. Its versions omit some clonotypes, under half of them owing to an unresolved V gene in the studies checked, with the rest unexplained. The sample table contains almost 100,000 clones; only one count was recorded for roughly nine tenths of them. The leading ten clones occupy around a tenth of the sample. The sequenced sample consisted of peripheral blood. The source is a middle-aged man with acute or convalescent COVID-19.

The CDR3 nucleotides are TGTGCCAGCAGCCAGCACCAATCAGGGCTCTGGAACACTGAAGCTTTCTTT. It specifies CASSQHQSGLWNTEAFF. The chain recombines TRBV5-4 with TRBJ1-1, with D maybe TRBD1 (5 bases). CDR1 is SGHNT and CDR2 is YYREEE in the germline V gene (reference sequence). The CDR3 is 17 amino acids. Trimming took 4 bases from V and 1 from J, leaving 20 bases between them.

This clone was recorded only once. One end of the junction varies from germline; a read error may be responsible. The chain carries TRBV6-5 and TRBJ1-1, with TRBD1 as a possible D gene (6 bases). Per germline, CDR1 MNHEY and CDR2 SVGAGI. The CDR3 contains 15 residues. The CDR3 region is CANSPLTTGNTEAFF. DNA for the CDR3: TGTGCCAACAGTCCCCTAACGACAGGGAACACTGAAGCTTTCTTT.

The genes are TRBV9 and TRBJ2-7; D may be TRBD1 (5 bases). The CDR3 is 14 amino acids. The germline V gene encodes CDR1 SGDLS and CDR2 YYNGEE. V was pared by 4 bases and J by 5 bases, with 16 bases between. In DNA form, the CDR3 reads TGTGCCAGCAGCCCCCGAGCCCCAGGGCACGAGCAGTACTTC. It translates to CASSPRAPGHEQYF.

The V call is TRBV12-3 or TRBV12-4, the J call TRBJ1-2, with TRBD1 matching 8 bases. V shed 5 bases, J shed 7 bases, and the junction held 6 bases outside the gene matches. This CDR3 has 13 amino acids. The DNA of the CDR3 is TGTGCCAGCAGTGTTGGACAGGGTGGTGGCTACACCTTC. Translation gives CASSVGQGGGYTF.

V is TRBV24-1 and J is TRBJ2-3; TRBD2 aligns across 12 bases. This CDR3 comprises 16 residues. The ends lost 9 bases at V and 0 bases at J; junction bases unmatched: 6. Germline V gene lookup returns CDR1 KGHDR and CDR2 SFDVKD. This CDR3 is CATSHGLAGSTDTQYF. CDR3 DNA: TGTGCCACCTCCCACGGACTAGCGGGAAGCACAGATACGCAGTATTTT.

V and J are TRBV5-1 and TRBJ2-3, with D hard to call. V lost 0 bases and J 5 bases, leaving 7 bases between the germline ends. The CDR3 loop spans 13 amino acids. Per the germline V gene, CDR1 is SGHRS and CDR2 is YFSETQ. The CDR3 DNA is TGCGCCAGCAGCTTGGCCGGTGGAGATACGCAGTATTTT. Translation: CASSLAGGDTQYF.

The chain couples TRBV6-5 to TRBJ1-4; weak D call: TRBD1 (6 bases). The V end lost 7 bases, the J end lost 0 bases, and 12 bases lay between the germline ends. Germline assignment: CDR1 MNHEY and CDR2 SVGAGI. CDR3 length equals 15 residues. CDR3 DNA: TGTGCCAGCATGGGGGCCGCTGCAACTAATGAAAAACTGTTTTTT. It is translated as CASMGAAATNEKLFF.

The chain uses TRBV6-5 and TRBJ2-4, with D possibly TRBD2 on 6 matching bases. V was trimmed by 4 bases and J by 0 bases, leaving 13 bases between them. Germline assignment: CDR1 MNHEY and CDR2 SVGAGI. The CDR3 contains 16 residues. CDR3 nucleotides: TGTGCCAGCAGTTCCCCGGGAGTACTAGCCAAAAACATTCAGTACTTC. As protein: CASSSPGVLAKNIQYF.

The CDR3 bases are TGTGCCAGCGTGGGGGGAAGGGTCTCTGGAAACACCATATATTTT. This codes for CASVGGRVSGNTIYF. The J gene is TRBJ1-3, the V gene TRBV2, with D tentatively TRBD1 (5 bases). The germline CDR1 and CDR2 sequences are SNHLY and FYNNEI. The CDR3 has 15 amino acids. The V end lost 8 bases, the J end lost 0 bases, and 14 bases lay between the germline ends.

This clone was seen only a few times. This chain uses TRBV7-2 with TRBJ2-7, with D unresolved. This CDR3 is 12 amino acids long. V was cut by 4 bases and J by 7 bases, with 11 bases left in between. Germline V lookup: CDR1 SGHTA, CDR2 FQGNSA. CDR3 loop: CASSSSRREQYF. The CDR3 coding sequence is TGTGCCAGCAGCTCCTCACGGCGGGAGCAGTACTTC.

Turning to this clone: The germline gene is not matched at one end of the junction; a read error may be the cause. The V gene is TRBV3-1 (or the pseudogene TRBV3-2), the J gene TRBJ2-5; D may be TRBD2 (6 bases). The germline V gene has CDR1 LGHDT and CDR2 YNNKEL (reference sequence). The CDR3 consists of 12 residues. The CDR3 region has the DNA TGTGCCAGCAGCCAATTGGAGCGGGCCCCCAACTTC. It specifies CASSQLERAPNF.

The V and J genes are TRBV27 and TRBJ2-2; D gene uncertain. This CDR3 spans 13 amino acids. Trimming removed 8 bases at V and 6 bases at J, with 13 bases between. The germline gives CDR1 MNHEY, CDR2 SMNVEV (reference sequence). CDR3 sequence reads: CASQFHSAGELFF. DNA for the CDR3: TGTGCCAGCCAATTTCATTCGGCCGGGGAGCTGTTTTTT.

This clone was seen just once. V and J are TRBV3-1 (or the pseudogene TRBV3-2) and TRBJ1-1; D is unresolved. This CDR3 has 14 amino acids. V was cut by 1 base and J by 0 bases, with 6 bases left in between. The V gene's germline CDR1 is LGHDT and CDR2 YNNKEL (reference sequence). CDR3 nucleotide sequence: TGTGCCAGCAGCCAAGGTCGTATGAACACTGAAGCTTTCTTT. Residues: CASSQGRMNTEAFF.

The CDR3 DNA is TGTGCCAGCAGCGTCGGGGGTCCGGGGGAAGCTTTCTTT. Translated: CASSVGGPGEAFF. The chain couples TRBV9 to TRBJ1-1, with TRBD1 as a possible D gene (5 bases). The CDR3 length is 13 residues. The germline V and J ends were trimmed by 2 bases and 8 bases, with 13 bases remaining between them. Germline CDR1 and CDR2: SGDLS and YYNGEE.

J is TRBJ1-2 and V is TRBV7-9; weak D call: TRBD1 (6 bases). CDR1 and CDR2 (germline): SEHNR, FQNEAQ (reference sequence). Trimming pared 5 bases from V and 8 bases from J, leaving 21 bases between. This CDR3 comprises 15 residues. CDR3: CASSLILTGTGGYTF. CDR3 bases: TGTGCCAGCAGCCTTATCCTTACAGGGACCGGGGGCTACACCTTC.

Remarks on this clone: Sequence at one end of the junction differs from germline and may be a read error. This sequence joins TRBV5-6 and TRBJ2-3; D gene uncertain. The CDR3 is 11 residues long. The germline gives CDR1 SGHDT, CDR2 YYEEEE. The CDR3: CASSLAIEVFF. CDR3 nucleotide sequence: TGTGCCAGCAGCTTGGCCATAGAAGTATTTTTT.

This chain uses TRBV9 with TRBJ1-3; the D gene is possibly TRBD1 (6 bases). Germline CDR1 reads SGDLS; CDR2 reads YYNGEE. The CDR3 is made up of 15 amino acids. Trimming stripped 1 base from V and 4 bases from J, with 12 bases between. In DNA, the CDR3 is TGTGCCAGCAGCGTATTGGGGGCTGCGGGAAACACCATATATTTT. Translated, it gives CASSVLGAAGNTIYF.

The chain combines TRBV6-5 with TRBJ1-5; D is possibly TRBD1 (5 bases). Trimming shortened V by 6 bases and J by 7 bases, and 16 bases separated the two germline ends. Germline values: CDR1 MNHEY, CDR2 SVGAGI. The CDR3 covers 14 residues. The CDR3 DNA reads as TGTGCCAGCAGACCCACGGGGGTTGGACAGCCCCAGCATTTT. Its protein product is CASRPTGVGQPQHF.

Regarding this clone: Because it lacks the conserved phenylalanine or tryptophan at the end, this CDR3 is likely a read error. The DNA is omitted, as the CDR3 cannot be located on it reliably, and the CDR3 follows TCRdb's listing. The gene calls are TRBV7-3 and TRBJ1-1. CDR1 is SGHTA, CDR2 FQGTGA, per germline. The CDR3 length is 10 residues, termini included. The chain's CDR3 is CASSQDYETP.

In its sample, this clone was seen once. The chain is built from TRBV19 and TRBJ2-4, with D possibly matching TRBD2 (5 bases). V lost 1 base, J lost 6 bases, and 10 bases lay in between. The CDR3 covers 14 residues. Germline-derived CDR1 and CDR2 are LNHDA and SQIVND (reference sequence). This CDR3 is CASSIGLAVNIQYF. As DNA, the CDR3 is TGTGCCAGTAGTATAGGCCTAGCAGTAAACATTCAGTACTTC.